A selection of T cell receptor beta chains follows, all from one sample in a study of identical twins. Each CDR3 protein is one row after TCRdb ran MiXCR on the 5' RACE reads. The sample gives around 290,000 distinct CDR3 sequences, roughly 8.6% of which show up once; about 7.1% is in the top ten. The same specimen was also included in a second study, on yellow fever vaccine responses in identical twins.

Input material: CD8+ T cells sorted from blood. Source of these receptors: a woman aged 18-29 years in good health. Each CDR3 is given with its conserved first and last residue. A D gene is named only where the DNA matches it firmly. Only part of the rows carry a size: once, few, many, or a class if the clone is expanded.

V gene,D gene,clone size,J gene,CDR3 DNA,CDR3 protein
TRBV20-1,TRBD2,many,TRBJ2-1,TGCAGTGCTAGAAGACTAGCGGGAGATGTTTCTGGTGAGCAGTTCTTC,CSARRLAGDVSGEQFF
TRBV27,TRBD1,few,TRBJ2-1,TGTGCCAGCAGTTTTGGGGGACAGGGCTACAATGAGCAGTTCTTC,CASSFGGQGYNEQFF
TRBV5-1,-,few,TRBJ2-3,TGCGCCAGCAGCTGGGACTCCAAAGGGGAAGATACGCAGTATTTT,CASSWDSKGEDTQYF
TRBV7-2,-,-,TRBJ2-2,TGTGCCAGCAGCTTAGCCACTCTATGGACACGTTACACCGGGGAGCTGTTTTTT,CASSLATLWTRYTGELFF
TRBV10-1,TRBD2,few,TRBJ2-1,TGCGCCAGCAGTGATCTGGCGGGAGCATGGAATGAGCAGTTCTTC,CASSDLAGAWNEQFF
TRBV27,-,few,TRBJ2-3,TGTGCCAGCAGATTTCTTCAGGGTTGGGATACGCAGTATTTT,CASRFLQGWDTQYF
TRBV7-9,-,-,TRBJ1-1,TGTGCCAGCATCGAACGAGTTTTGGACACTGAAGCTTTCTTT,CASIERVLDTEAFF
TRBV29-1,-,-,TRBJ1-2,TGCAGCGTTGTGGAGAACTATGGCTACACCTTC,CSVVENYGYTF
TRBV12-3/TRBV12-4,-,many,TRBJ1-3,TGTGCCAGCAGTTTAGATCCGATTTGGGATGGAAACACCATATATTTT,CASSLDPIWDGNTIYF
TRBV12-3/TRBV12-4,-,many,TRBJ2-7,TGTGCCAGCAGTTTGTGGCAGGAACCCTACGAGCAGTACTTC,CASSLWQEPYEQYF
TRBV12-3/TRBV12-4,-,-,TRBJ1-2,TGTGCCAGCAGTCCTAGTCCAGGAGCCTTTGGCTATGGCTACACCTTC,CASSPSPGAFGYGYTF
TRBV5-1,TRBD1,many,TRBJ2-7,TGCGCCAGCAGCTGGGACAGCTCCTACGAGCAGTACTTC,CASSWDSSYEQYF
TRBV7-8,TRBD1,many,TRBJ2-7,TGTGCCAGCAGCTTAGACCCAACAGGGGGAGGCTACGAGCAGTACTTC,CASSLDPTGGGYEQYF
TRBV29-1,TRBD2,many,TRBJ2-5,TGCAGCGTTGAACTAGCGGGGGGGATCGAGGAGACCCAGTACTTC,CSVELAGGIEETQYF
TRBV20-1,-,many,TRBJ1-3,TGCAGTGCTAGCTCGGCAGTCCGAGGAAACACCATATATTTT,CSASSAVRGNTIYF
TRBV18,-,-,TRBJ1-1,TGTGCCAGCTCACCGGTCAGGGAATTGAACACTGAAGCTTTCTTT,CASSPVRELNTEAFF
TRBV4-3,TRBD2,-,TRBJ2-2,TGCGCCAGCAGCCAAGATCGGGCGGGAGTGAACACCGGGGAGCTGTTTTTT,CASSQDRAGVNTGELFF
TRBV9,-,-,TRBJ1-2,TGTGCCAGCAGCGTAGGGGGCACTAACGTGGCTAACTATGGCTACACCTTC,CASSVGGTNVANYGYTF
TRBV12-5,TRBD2,few,TRBJ2-7,TGTGCTAGTGGCCCGATCCAGGCGGGGGGGCCCTACGAGCAGTACTTC,CASGPIQAGGPYEQYF
TRBV7-9,TRBD2,many,TRBJ2-3,TGTGCCAGCAGCTTAGAACTAGCGAGGAGCACAGATACGCAGTATTTT,CASSLELARSTDTQYF
TRBV27,-,many,TRBJ2-1,TGTGCCAGCAGGATGGCAGGACGCTACAATGAGCAGTTCTTC,CASRMAGRYNEQFF
TRBV11-1,TRBD1,-,TRBJ2-7,TGTGCCAGCAGTGGGACAGGGGAGTCCTACGAGCAGTACTTC,CASSGTGESYEQYF
TRBV27,TRBD2,many,TRBJ2-7,TGTGCCAGCAATCTAGCGGGAGCTGGCTACGAGCAGTACTTC,CASNLAGAGYEQYF
TRBV20-1,-,many,TRBJ2-1,TGCAGTGCCCCTTCTTCAGCGGAGGACTACAATGAGCAGTTCTTC,CSAPSSAEDYNEQFF
TRBV6-5,-,-,TRBJ1-6,TGTGCCAGCAGTTACTCGAAAAGGGGTCTGCGACATCCTGATTCACCCCTCCACTTT,CASSYSKRGLRHPDSPLHF
TRBV5-6,-,many,TRBJ2-5,TGTGCCAGCAGCTTGGTTGGGGAACTGCAAGAGACCCAGTACTTC,CASSLVGELQETQYF
TRBV4-3,-,-,TRBJ2-7,TGCGCCAGCAGCCAAGATAATTCAGGGATATACGAGCAGTACTTC,CASSQDNSGIYEQYF
TRBV6-5,-,many,TRBJ2-7,TGTGCCAGCAGTTACCGGGACTCAACCTACGAGCAGTACTTC,CASSYRDSTYEQYF
TRBV28,TRBD1,many,TRBJ2-3,TGTGCCAGCAGTTTAGGGACAGTATCAGCGGATACGCAGTATTTT,CASSLGTVSADTQYF
TRBV29-1,-,many,TRBJ2-7,TGCAGCGTTGACATGGACAGCTCCTACGAGCAGTACTTC,CSVDMDSSYEQYF
TRBV20-1,TRBD2,few,TRBJ2-3,TGCAGTGCTAGGACACTAGCGGGGGGTGACTTGAATACGCAGTATTTT,CSARTLAGGDLNTQYF
TRBV6-1,-,many,TRBJ1-1,TGTGCCAGCAGTGAAGTTGATCGGCAGGCGAACACTGAAGCTTTCTTT,CASSEVDRQANTEAFF
TRBV11-2,-,few,TRBJ1-1,TGTGCCAGCACCCCCACGAGGAACATGAACACTGAAGCTTTCTTT,CASTPTRNMNTEAFF
TRBV7-6,-,many,TRBJ2-3,TGTGCCAGCAGCCCGGGTGCTCTAGTCTTAGTCGGGGATACGCAGTATTTT,CASSPGALVLVGDTQYF
TRBV7-9,-,few,TRBJ2-7,TGTGCCAGCAGCTTGACGAAGATCAGCTCCTACGAGCAGTACTTC,CASSLTKISSYEQYF
TRBV4-2,TRBD2,many,TRBJ2-7,TGTGCCAGCAGCCAACCGGGACTAGTCTCCTACGAGCAGTACTTC,CASSQPGLVSYEQYF
TRBV4-3,TRBD2,-,TRBJ2-2,TGCGCCAGCAGCCAAGACTCTAGCGGGAGCTCGCGTGATACCGGGGAGCTGTTTTTT,CASSQDSSGSSRDTGELFF
TRBV18,-,-,TRBJ1-3,TGTGCCAGCTCACCAATCGAGGGGGAAGGAAACACCATATATTTT,CASSPIEGEGNTIYF
TRBV20-1,TRBD1,once,TRBJ2-3,TGCAGTGCTACCTTGGGGACAGGGACAACAGATACGCAGTATTTT,CSATLGTGTTDTQYF
TRBV7-8,TRBD2,-,TRBJ2-5,TGTGCCAGCAGCCTAGGGCCTTTGGCTAGCGGGAGGGCGTTGACCCAGTACTTC,CASSLGPLASGRALTQYF
TRBV4-3,TRBD1,many,TRBJ2-7,TGCGCCAGCAGCCAGAAAACCGGGACAGGGGGCGACGAGCAGTACTTC,CASSQKTGTGGDEQYF
TRBV5-4,-,many,TRBJ2-2,TGTGCCAGCAGCGTCCCCGGGGGAAGGGATAACCCCGGGGAGCTGTTTTTT,CASSVPGGRDNPGELFF
TRBV2,-,few,TRBJ2-1,TGTGCCAGCATGCTCTCCGCGGCCGCAGGGGGGTTCCACAATGAGCAGTTCTTC,CASMLSAAAGGFHNEQFF
TRBV10-3,TRBD2,few,TRBJ2-7,TGTGCCATCAGTGATGGTAGCGGGGGGACCTACGAGCAGTACTTC,CAISDGSGGTYEQYF
TRBV4-3,-,few,TRBJ2-7,TGCGCCAGCAGCCAAGACCCCTATAGCGTGCCTGGCGAGCAGTACTTC,CASSQDPYSVPGEQYF
TRBV12-3/TRBV12-4,-,many,TRBJ2-5,TGTGCCAGCAGTTCCAACATGGGACAAGAGACCCAGTACTTC,CASSSNMGQETQYF
TRBV27,TRBD1,-,TRBJ1-2,TGTGCCAGCAGTTCCGGACAGGGGCTAGCCTTC,CASSSGQGLAF
TRBV20-1,-,many,TRBJ2-1,TGCAGTGCTAGATCCTGGGACAATGAGCAGTTCTTC,CSARSWDNEQFF
TRBV12-3/TRBV12-4,TRBD1,-,TRBJ2-1,TGTGCCAGCAGCTCCGGACAGGGCAGAGACAATGAGCAGTTCTTC,CASSSGQGRDNEQFF
TRBV30,-,few,TRBJ2-6,TGTGCCTGGAGTGTTGGTACCGGGGCCAACGTCCTGACTTTC,CAWSVGTGANVLTF
TRBV7-8,-,-,TRBJ1-4,TGTGCCAGCAGCTTAGCGGCGAGACCCGAAAAACTGTTTTTT,CASSLAARPEKLFF
TRBV7-9,-,-,TRBJ1-2,TGTGCCAGCAGTCCCGTAGAGACGGACGGCTACACCTTC,CASSPVETDGYTF
TRBV9,TRBD2,-,TRBJ2-1,TGTGCCAGCAGCGCTAGCGGGAACTCCTACAATGAGCAGTTCTTC,CASSASGNSYNEQFF
TRBV11-2,TRBD2,few,TRBJ2-3,TGTGCCAGCAGCTTTGGACTAGTCACAGATACGCAGTATTTT,CASSFGLVTDTQYF
TRBV5-1,TRBD1,many,TRBJ2-5,TGCGCCAGCAGCCTGAAACGCAGGGGGCTAGGAGAGACCCAGTACTTC,CASSLKRRGLGETQYF
TRBV30,-,few,TRBJ2-3,TGTGCCTGTAGCTCAGATACGCAGTATTTT,CACSSDTQYF
TRBV29-1,-,-,TRBJ2-1,TGCAGCGTTGAAGATCACCCCAGGGGCGAGCAGTTCTTC,CSVEDHPRGEQFF
TRBV13,-,few,TRBJ2-2,TGTGCCAGCGCGGAGGATGGACAGTCCACCGGGGAGCTGTTTTTT,CASAEDGQSTGELFF
TRBV2,-,-,TRBJ2-1,TGTGCCAGCAGTGATTGGGGAAATGAGCAGTTCTTC,CASSDWGNEQFF
TRBV6-2/TRBV6-3,-,few,TRBJ1-5,TGTGCCAGCAGTTACTCTTTACAATCCTTTACGGGCAATCAGCCCCAGCATTTT,CASSYSLQSFTGNQPQHF